These T cell receptor beta chains were read from a single sample in a study of T cell changes during pregnancy in multiple sclerosis. Clones were read by immunoSEQ multiplex PCR, and TCRdb kept only the in-frame ones, dropping some. The data show under 80,000 clones, 85% to 95% seen once. This specimen consisted of peripheral blood, obtained before pregnancy. The source is a female donor with multiple sclerosis, enrolled in a pregnancy study. The CDR3 runs from the conserved cysteine through the conserved F or W. The order of the fields is CDR3 protein, CDR3 length, J gene, D gene, V gene. D genes are given only for firm matches.

CATSSGGSGEQFF	13	TRBJ2-1	TRBD2	TRBV6-4
CASSQVVGSDRGIGELFF	18	TRBJ2-2	-	TRBV4-3
CSALDRGSSGNTIYF	15	TRBJ1-3	TRBD1	TRBV29-1
CSVKWTGAIEAFF	13	TRBJ1-1	TRBD1	TRBV29-1
CEKWPRYNEQFF	12	TRBJ2-1	-	TRBV6-6
CASSLEAGPLYF	12	TRBJ2-7	-	TRBV5-5
CATSRSDRRNYGYTF	15	TRBJ1-2	TRBD1	TRBV15
CASSLVSGNGNEQFF	15	TRBJ2-1	TRBD2	TRBV5-1
CASSVSGTGARSGTEAFF	18	TRBJ1-1	TRBD1	TRBV19
CASSLEGQYEQYF	13	TRBJ2-7	-	TRBV7-2
CASSPPFLYEQYF	13	TRBJ2-7	-	TRBV28
CASTTSGGTDTQYF	14	TRBJ2-3	TRBD2	TRBV7-2
CSAGGFSPDTQYF	13	TRBJ2-3	-	TRBV29-1
CASSLSTAYGYTF	13	TRBJ1-2	-	TRBV11-2
CASSKQGPNTEAFF	14	TRBJ1-1	-	TRBV11-3
CASRAGVWTDTQYF	14	TRBJ2-3	TRBD2	TRBV7-2
CASSLFAGAPNTEAFF	16	TRBJ1-1	-	TRBV27
CASSSRGSAYEQYF	14	TRBJ2-7	TRBD1	TRBV27
CASSEWLAEGAYEQYF	16	TRBJ2-7	TRBD2	TRBV6-1
CASSLTGQSNQETQYF	16	TRBJ2-5	TRBD1	TRBV28
CASTPGGVNTEAFF	14	TRBJ1-1	TRBD1	TRBV9
CASSTTGEYEKLFF	14	TRBJ1-4	-	TRBV18
CASSQDNPSGRANTGELFF	19	TRBJ2-2	TRBD2	TRBV4-3
CASSLRTGTNYGYTF	15	TRBJ1-2	-	TRBV11-3
CASRQGGADTQYF	13	TRBJ2-3	-	TRBV2
CAISEAGTGELFF	13	TRBJ2-2	-	TRBV10-3
CAWGDSYEQYF	11	TRBJ2-7	TRBD1	TRBV30
CASSLGGQTYNEQFF	15	TRBJ2-1	-	TRBV7-2
CATSRDLIGTGAYEQYF	17	TRBJ2-7	TRBD1	TRBV15
CASSFNTDTQYF	12	TRBJ2-3	-	TRBV5-1
CASSQEGWGEQFF	13	TRBJ2-1	-	TRBV4-3
CASSFRDRGRAEAFF	15	TRBJ1-1	TRBD1	TRBV28
CASSQELLARLYNEQFF	17	TRBJ2-1	-	TRBV4-3
CAASRDTYGYTF	12	TRBJ1-2	-	TRBV10-3
CASSLAGTGGQNIQYF	16	TRBJ2-4	TRBD1	TRBV7-9
CASSFLNTDTQYF	13	TRBJ2-3	-	TRBV27
CASRPSGRESENEQFF	16	TRBJ2-1	TRBD2	TRBV28
CASSSITGPYEQYF	14	TRBJ2-7	-	TRBV7-9
CASSVRAGAAYEQYF	15	TRBJ2-7	TRBD2	TRBV9
CASSADREGYGYTF	14	TRBJ1-2	TRBD1	TRBV6-5
CASSLGMGRQGRTEAFF	17	TRBJ1-1	TRBD1	TRBV7-8
CASSLGQGYGYTF	13	TRBJ1-2	TRBD1	TRBV7-2
CASSVVGANTGELFF	15	TRBJ2-2	-	TRBV9
CASSLSGMNTEAFF	14	TRBJ1-1	-	TRBV5-1
CAISPGTGVYNEQFF	15	TRBJ2-1	TRBD1	TRBV10-3
CATADGTPGMADTQYF	16	TRBJ2-3	-	TRBV7-9
CASSLTSGRAPGELFF	16	TRBJ2-2	TRBD2	TRBV27
CASSARGDEQFF	12	TRBJ2-1	-	TRBV5-1
CASSLGRVYNQPQHF	15	TRBJ1-5	-	TRBV5-8
CASTHNPGSYNEQFF	15	TRBJ2-1	-	TRBV7-8
CASSQDWGTPYEQYF	15	TRBJ2-7	-	TRBV4-3
CASREWDLAAGELFF	15	TRBJ2-2	TRBD2	TRBV2
CASSPRLGDQPQHF	14	TRBJ1-5	-	TRBV6-6
CASSPPLRDRGNEQFF	16	TRBJ2-1	TRBD1	TRBV6-6